The clone carrying this T cell receptor (beta chain) occurred once. The data are from a study of control samples from healthy donors and cancer patients. The germline CDR1 and CDR2 sequences are SGHRS and YFSETQ. The CDR3 spans 16 residues. V dropped 0 bases and J dropped 0; count of bases not matched to a gene: 3. Some clones are missing from TCRdb's copy, which holds only in-frame ones; the method was immunoSEQ multiplex PCR. This table has roughly 150,000 clones, around nine tenths appearing once. The gene calls are TRBV5-1 and TRBJ2-3, with 8 positions matching TRBD2. The sequence was obtained from a young man in good health. The sample comprised blood. The CDR3 spells CASSLGLATSTDTQYF. The CDR3 DNA follows: TGCGCCAGCAGCTTGGGACTAGCGACTAGCACAGATACGCAGTATTTT.